One and the same sample provided the 5 T cell receptor beta chains below, sequenced in a study of vaccination effects on CD4 cells after COVID-19. Their antigen targets remain unknown. This table comes from immunoSEQ multiplex PCR, and its TCRdb copy is limited to in-frame clones, with some not included. The sample holds around 30,000 clones; about 74% are singletons and the top ten take 15% to 20%. Antigen-specific CD4+ T cell clonotypes were called by their expansion after viral peptide-pool culture in ViraFEST. Isolating CD4+ T cells followed approximately 11 days of culture. Each participant was given two doses of one vaccine (BNT162b2 or mRNA-1273). Sequencing was performed on CD4+ T cells from PBMCs cultured with HCoV-OC43 spike peptides, taken after COVID-19 vaccination. Subset indicated: HCoV-OC43 spike overlapping peptide pool stimulation. These receptor sequences come from a human donor who received a COVID-19 vaccine.

This clone was detected a few times. The CDR3 nucleotides are TGTGCCAGCCGACCCAGGGGGCCCGCAGATACGCAGTATTTT. Translating gives CASRPRGPADTQYF. The chain couples TRBV7-9 to TRBJ2-3, with 8 nucleotides matching TRBD1. Per the germline V gene, CDR1 is SEHNR and CDR2 is FQNEAQ (reference sequence). CDR3 size: 14 residues. With V trimmed by 8 bases and J by 4 bases, 8 bases remained unmatched.

The CDR3 sequence is CASSKADRLGNTIYF. The CDR3, as DNA: TGTGCCAGCAGCAAAGCGGACAGGCTTGGAAACACCATATATTTT. The chain uses TRBV21-1 and TRBJ1-3; the table's D call of TRBD1 was not tested on the DNA. TRBV21-1 is labeled a pseudogene. This CDR3 has 15 residues.

This chain connects TRBV6-1 to TRBJ2-4; D may be TRBD1 or TRBD2 (5 bases each). The V gene lost 0 bases and the J gene lost 0 bases, with 15 bases spanning the gap. The CDR3 length is 18 residues. The germline V gene has CDR1 MNHNS and CDR2 SASEGT. The chain's CDR3 is CASSEASGWDGAKNIQYF. Written as DNA, the CDR3 is TGTGCCAGCAGTGAAGCGTCCGGCTGGGACGGAGCCAAAAACATTCAGTACTTC.

This clone is medium-sized (0.01 to 0.1%) in the sample. The rearrangement uses TRBV2 and TRBJ2-2; D may be TRBD2 (5 bases). This CDR3 contains 15 residues. The ends were cut back, 5 bases at V and 7 bases at J, with 17 bases in the middle. Germline lookup yields CDR1 SNHLY and CDR2 FYNNEI. The CDR3 DNA sequence: TGTGCCAGCAGTTTGGGCTCCACGGGGAACGGGGAGCTGTTTTTT. Protein sequence: CASSLGSTGNGELFF.

This chain joins TRBV30 and TRBJ2-7; 7 bases fit TRBD1. The CDR3 has 11 residues. CDR1 GTSNPN and CDR2 SVGIG come from the germline V gene (reference sequence). J lost 2 bases, V lost 5 bases, and 0 bases had no gene match. The CDR3 is CAWGQAYEQYF. The CDR3 nucleotides are TGTGCCTGGGGACAGGCCTACGAGCAGTACTTC.